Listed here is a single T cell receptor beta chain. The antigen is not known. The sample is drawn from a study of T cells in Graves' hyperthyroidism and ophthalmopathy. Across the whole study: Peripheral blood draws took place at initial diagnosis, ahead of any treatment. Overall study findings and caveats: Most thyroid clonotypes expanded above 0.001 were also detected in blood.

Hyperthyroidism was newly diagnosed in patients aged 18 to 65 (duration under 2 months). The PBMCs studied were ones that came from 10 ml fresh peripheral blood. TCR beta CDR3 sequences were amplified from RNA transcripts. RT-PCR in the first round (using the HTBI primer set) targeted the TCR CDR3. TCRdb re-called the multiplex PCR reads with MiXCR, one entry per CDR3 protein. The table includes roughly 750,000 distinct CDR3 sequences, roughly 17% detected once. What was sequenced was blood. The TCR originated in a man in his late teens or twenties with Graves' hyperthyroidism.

CDR3 amino acids: CSVERRVSGPYNEQFF. The CDR3 coding sequence is TGCAGCGTTGAAAGGCGAGTCAGCGGGCCTTACAATGAGCAGTTCTTC. The chain carries TRBV29-1 and TRBJ2-1, with D possibly TRBD2 on 6 matching bases. The CDR3 contains 16 residues. The V end was cut by 2 bases, the J end by 4 bases, with 18 bases between. Looked up from germline, CDR1 is SQVTM and CDR2 is ANQGSEA.